Following are 29 T cell receptor beta chains from one sample sequenced in a study of CD8+ T cells in alopecia areata. In each case, RNA was isolated and then reverse transcribed into cDNA as the sequencing template. Some clones are missing from TCRdb's copy, which holds only in-frame ones; the method was immunoSEQ multiplex PCR. Here the sample spans 150,000 to 200,000 clones, about half being singletons. Treatment reported: oral pan-JAK inhibitor, 5-10 mg twice daily. The material sequenced was CD8+ T cells sorted from blood, taken between weeks 51 and 54, from a patient treated with tofacitinib. The receptor set was obtained from a human donor with alopecia areata.

J is TRBJ1-2 and V is TRBV29-1, with 7 bases aligning to TRBD1. The CDR3 loop spans 16 amino acids. Germline values: CDR1 SQVTM, CDR2 ANQGSEA. V lost 5 bases and J lost 6; bases outside the gene matches: 18. CDR3 nucleotide sequence: TGCAGCGTTCGGGAGACAGGGTTGGGGTTAAAAGATGGCTACACCTTC. Its protein is CSVRETGLGLKDGYTF.

This chain joins TRBV6-1 and TRBJ1-6; the match to TRBD1 covers 9 bases. The CDR3 covers 16 residues. CDR1 and CDR2 (germline): MNHNS, SASEGT. V trimming: 1 base; J trimming: 7 bases; junction bases outside the gene matches: 5. The CDR3, as DNA: TGTGCCAGCAGTGAAGTGATCGGACAGGGGAATTCACCCCTCCACTTT. Its translation: CASSEVIGQGNSPLHF.

This CDR3 reads CASRPSAGTGGNQPQHF. CDR3 nucleotide sequence: TGTGCCAGCAGACCTTCGGCCGGGACAGGGGGCAATCAGCCCCAGCATTTT. The V call is TRBV27, the J call TRBJ1-5, with 10 bases matching TRBD1. Germline trimming cut 6 bases from V and 2 bases from J; bases unmatched to any gene: 10. The CDR3 totals 17 residues. Germline V lookup: CDR1 MNHEY, CDR2 SMNVEV (reference sequence).

This clone is a singleton in its sample. The chain links TRBV18 to TRBJ1-5, with 8 positions matching TRBD1. This CDR3 comprises 18 residues. The trim removed 3 bases at V and 2 bases at J, leaving 12 bases unmatched. The germline V gene encodes CDR1 KGHSH and CDR2 LQKENI. CDR3 sequence: CASSPRTGQGSRNQPQHF. The CDR3, as DNA: TGTGCCAGCTCACCTCGGACAGGGCAGGGTAGTCGCAATCAGCCCCAGCATTTT.

The chain couples TRBV7-2 to TRBJ1-1; a possible D gene is TRBD1 (5 bases). The CDR3 sequence is 17 residues long. Trimming pared 1 base from V and 0 bases from J, leaving 15 bases between. The V gene's germline CDR1 is SGHTA and CDR2 FQGNSA. The CDR3 here is CASSLGIRGNMNTEAFF. CDR3 in DNA: TGTGCCAGCAGCTTAGGGATTCGGGGGAACATGAACACTGAAGCTTTCTTT. Complete variable domain (other parts from reference TRBV7-2 and TRBJ1-1): GAGVSQSPSNKVTEKGKDVELRCDPISGHTALYWYRQSLGQGLEFLIYFQGNSAPDKSGLPSDRFSAERTGGSVSTLTIQRTQQEDSAVYLCASSLGIRGNMNTEAFFGQGTRLTVV.

In this sample, this clone turned up a few times. This rearrangement joins TRBV29-1 to TRBJ1-2; possible D gene TRBD1, 5 bases. Trimming cost V 7 bases and J 4 bases, with 10 bases left between them. This CDR3 comprises 11 residues. Germline loops: CDR1 SQVTM, CDR2 ANQGSEA. DNA for the CDR3: TGCAGCGGCGAAGGGGTCTATGGCTACACCTTC. This codes for CSGEGVYGYTF.

This sequence joins TRBV4-1 and TRBJ2-5; possibly TRBD2 for D (5 bases). This CDR3 is 15 amino acids long. Trimming pared 0 bases from V and 7 bases from J, leaving 15 bases between. Germline V gives CDR1 MGHRA, CDR2 YSYEKL. CDR3 sequence reads: CASSQEPRIEGTQYF. The CDR3 DNA follows: TGCGCCAGCAGCCAAGAACCAAGGATAGAGGGGACCCAGTACTTC.

The CDR3 DNA sequence: TGTGCCAGTAGTCAAGCCGGAGACTCTGGGGCCAACGTCCTGACTTTC. Its translation: CASSQAGDSGANVLTF. The rearrangement links TRBV19 to TRBJ2-6; D is unclear. The CDR3 extends over 16 amino acids. The V gene's germline CDR1 is LNHDA and CDR2 SQIVND (reference sequence). V was clipped by 5 bases and J by 0 bases, with 11 bases between them. Complete variable domain (other parts from reference TRBV19 and TRBJ2-6): DGGITQSPKYLFRKEGQNVTLSCEQNLNHDAMYWYRQDPGQGLRLIYYSQIVNDFQKGDIAEGYSVSREKKESFPLTVTSAQKNPTAFYLCASSQAGDSGANVLTFGAGSRLTVL.

V is TRBV7-2 and J is TRBJ2-2; TRBD2 matches at 7 bases. The CDR3 has 16 residues. V lost 5 bases and J lost 5; bases outside the gene matches: 11. Per the germline V gene, CDR1 is SGHTA and CDR2 is FQGNSA. The CDR3 DNA reads as TGTGCCAGCAGCCATCCTTGGGAGGGTGGAACCGGGGAGCTGTTTTTT. It yields the protein CASSHPWEGGTGELFF.

This clone has just a few counts. The V call is TRBV18, the J call TRBJ1-6; the D is unclear. Germline V gene sequence: CDR1 KGHSH, CDR2 LQKENI. V was trimmed by 3 bases and J by 3 bases, leaving 0 bases between them. The CDR3 spans 12 residues. The CDR3 bases are TGTGCCAGCTCACCCTATAATTCACCCCTCCACTTT. This gives the protein CASSPYNSPLHF.

The rearrangement uses TRBV7-9 and TRBJ1-1; D remains unclear. The germline CDR1 and CDR2 sequences are SEHNR and FQNEAQ (reference sequence). V lost 1 base and J lost 1, with 4 bases in between. The CDR3 contains 13 residues. This CDR3 is CASSLDRNTEAFF. The CDR3 coding sequence is TGTGCCAGCAGCTTAGACAGGAACACTGAAGCTTTCTTT. Variable domain in full (rest from reference TRBV7-9 and TRBJ1-1): DTGVSQNPRHKITKRGQNVTFRCDPISEHNRLYWYRQTLGQGPEFLTYFQNEAQLEKSRLLSDRFSAERPKGSFSTLEIQRTEQGDSAMYLCASSLDRNTEAFFGQGTRLTVV.

This sequence joins TRBV7-9 and TRBJ1-5; D gene ambiguous. The CDR3 sequence is 11 residues long. Germline V gives CDR1 SEHNR, CDR2 FQNEAQ (reference sequence). Trimming removed 4 bases at V and 9 bases at J, with 7 bases between. Here the CDR3 reads CASSSSGPQHF. DNA of the CDR3: TGTGCCAGCAGCTCCTCGGGGCCCCAGCATTTT.

The chain links TRBV7-9 to TRBJ2-1; D might be TRBD1 (6 bases). The V end lost 1 base, the J end lost 5 bases, and 12 bases lay between the germline ends. The CDR3 totals 15 residues. Germline V gene sequence: CDR1 SEHNR, CDR2 FQNEAQ (reference sequence). DNA for the CDR3: TGTGCCAGCAGCTTAGGGCAGGGGAACCACAATGAGCAGTTCTTC. Translation: CASSLGQGNHNEQFF.

The chain uses TRBV29-1 and TRBJ2-1; maybe TRBD1 (6 bases). Germline CDR1 and CDR2: SQVTM and ANQGSEA. The CDR3 has 16 amino acids. The V and J ends lost 1 base and 1 base respectively, with 14 bases between them. The CDR3 spells CSVEGIPGESYNEQFF. CDR3 nucleotide sequence: TGCAGCGTTGAAGGCATACCAGGGGAATCCTACAATGAGCAGTTCTTC.

This chain uses TRBV25-1 with TRBJ1-2; 7 bases are a match to TRBD1. V lost 4 bases to trimming and J lost 4 bases; unmatched junction nucleotides: 6. The CDR3 spans 14 residues. From germline, CDR1 is MGHDK and CDR2 SYGVNS. In nucleotides, the CDR3 is TGTGCCAGCAGTGCATCGTGGACAGGCTATGGCTACACCTTC. Translated, it gives CASSASWTGYGYTF.

In its sample, this clone was seen a few times. CDR3 coding DNA: TGTGCCAGCAGTTTATTGGCAGGTTTTATGAACACTGAAGCTTTCTTT. This gives the protein CASSLLAGFMNTEAFF. J is TRBJ1-1 and V is TRBV27; no firm D call. This CDR3 spans 16 amino acids. Trimming shortened V by 1 base and J by 0 bases, and 12 bases separated the two germline ends. Germline CDR1 and CDR2: MNHEY and SMNVEV (reference sequence).

The V and J genes are TRBV5-4 and TRBJ2-7; D not certain. Looked up from germline, CDR1 is SGHNT and CDR2 is YYREEE (reference sequence). V lost 4 bases, J lost 2 bases, and 10 bases lay in between. CDR3 length: 13 amino acids. In nucleotides, the CDR3 is TGTGCCAGCAGCCCGGACGGAGCCTACGAGCAGTACTTC. Its translation is CASSPDGAYEQYF.

The chain employs TRBV5-1 and TRBJ2-7; maybe TRBD1 (6 bases). The CDR3 extends over 14 amino acids. V lost 4 bases, J lost 5 bases, and 16 bases lay in between. Looked up from germline, CDR1 is SGHRS and CDR2 is YFSETQ. The CDR3 region is CASSIWDTRDEQYF. Here the CDR3 DNA reads TGCGCCAGCAGCATCTGGGACACCCGGGACGAGCAGTACTTC.

This clone was observed a few times. This chain links TRBV6-5 with TRBJ1-6, with 8 positions matching TRBD1. V dropped 6 bases and J dropped 10; count of bases not matched to a gene: 8. The germline CDR1 and CDR2 sequences are MNHEY and SVGAGI. The length of the CDR3 is 14 residues. DNA for the CDR3: TGTGCCAGCAGAATACAGGGGGAGGTATCACCCCTCCACTTT. Translating it yields CASRIQGEVSPLHF.

The rearrangement uses TRBV6-5 and TRBJ1-5; D is ambiguous. Germline V lookup: CDR1 MNHEY, CDR2 SVGAGI. V lost 0 bases to trimming and J lost 6 bases, with 12 bases between them. The CDR3 runs 15 residues. CDR3 coding DNA: TGTGCCAGCAGTTACTCGTCCCCGCGCGGTCAGCCCCAGCATTTT. This gives the protein CASSYSSPRGQPQHF.

V gene TRBV2 combines with J gene TRBJ1-2; possibly TRBD1 for D (6 bases). Trimming cost V 1 base and J 8 bases, with 11 bases left between them. The CDR3 totals 13 residues. The germline V gene encodes CDR1 SNHLY and CDR2 FYNNEI. The CDR3 spells CASSEVKGGGYTF. The CDR3 region has the DNA TGTGCCAGCAGTGAAGTTAAAGGGGGAGGCTACACCTTC.

The chain combines TRBV11-2 with TRBJ2-1; tentatively, D is TRBD2 (5 bases). Germline CDR1 is SGHAT and CDR2 is FQNNGV. This CDR3 is 16 amino acids long. Trimming removed 0 bases from V and 8 bases from J, with 17 bases in between. The CDR3 reads CASSLDRAPAGDEQFF. In nucleotides, the CDR3 is TGTGCCAGCAGCTTAGATCGGGCCCCGGCGGGCGATGAGCAGTTCTTC.

The CDR3 DNA follows: TGTGCCAGCAGTTTGGCACCGCCGATGGGACAGCCCGAAGCTTTCTTT. Its protein product is CASSLAPPMGQPEAFF. The rearrangement joins TRBV6-5 to TRBJ1-1; 7 bases are a match to TRBD1. V was pared by 4 bases and J by 8 bases, with 16 bases of the junction left unmatched. CDR1 is MNHEY and CDR2 is SVGAGI in the germline V gene. The CDR3 runs to 16 residues.

The V call is TRBV5-6, the J call TRBJ2-1; 7 bases align to TRBD2. Germline V gene lookup returns CDR1 SGHDT and CDR2 YYEEEE. The V gene end was trimmed by 3 bases and the J gene end by 6 bases; junction bases not matched to a gene: 6. This CDR3 is built from 14 residues. The DNA for the CDR3 is TGTGCCAGCAGCTATTGGGACTACCCCAATGAGCAGTTCTTC. Amino acids: CASSYWDYPNEQFF.

In its sample, this clone was seen a few times. This chain connects TRBV29-1 to TRBJ2-5; no firm D call. Germline V CDR1 and CDR2: SQVTM, ANQGSEA. The CDR3 length is 11 residues. V lost 7 bases and J lost 5, with 11 bases in between. CDR3 sequence (DNA): TGCAGCGCTGTCAAGTTTGAGACCCAGTACTTC. Encoded protein: CSAVKFETQYF. The whole variable domain, remainder taken from reference TRBV29-1 and TRBJ2-5, is SAVISQKPSRDICQRGTSLTIQCQVDSQVTMMFWYRQQPGQSLTLIATANQGSEATYESGFVIDKFPISRPNLTFSTLTVSNMSPEDSSIYLCSAVKFETQYFGPGTRLLVL.

The V and J genes are TRBV7-9 and TRBJ2-5; TRBD1 is a possible D gene (6 bases). The CDR3 totals 14 residues. Germline lookup yields CDR1 SEHNR and CDR2 FQNEAQ (reference sequence). V was clipped by 1 base and J by 4 bases, with 10 bases between them. CDR3 region: CASSLGQDRETQYF. DNA for the CDR3: TGTGCCAGCAGCTTAGGACAGGATCGAGAGACCCAGTACTTC.

This clone was detected a few times. V gene TRBV18 combines with J gene TRBJ2-3; 12 positions match TRBD2. The CDR3 runs 16 residues. Germline CDR1 reads KGHSH; CDR2 reads LQKENI. The V segment lost 3 bases and the J segment 4 bases; nucleotides outside the gene matches: 5. The CDR3 protein is CASSPSLAGGPDTQYF. The CDR3 nucleotides read TGTGCCAGCTCACCGTCACTAGCGGGGGGCCCAGATACGCAGTATTTT. Full variable domain (remainder filled in from reference TRBV18 and TRBJ2-3): NAGVMQNPRHLVRRRGQEARLRCSPMKGHSHVYWYRQLPEEGLKFMVYLQKENIIDESGMPKERFSAEFPKEGPSILRIQQVVRGDSAAYFCASSPSLAGGPDTQYFGPGTRLTVL.

The chain combines TRBV10-3 with TRBJ1-2; no firm D call. V lost 0 bases to trimming and J lost 2 bases, with 7 bases between them. The CDR3 sequence is 14 residues long. Looked up from germline, CDR1 is ENHRY and CDR2 is SYGVKD. CDR3 in amino acids: CAISESQLNYGYTF. The CDR3 DNA sequence: TGTGCCATCAGTGAGTCGCAATTGAACTATGGCTACACCTTC.

This clone was counted a few times. The chain joins TRBV9 to TRBJ1-2, with 7 nucleotides matching TRBD1. This CDR3 is built from 14 residues. After removal of 2 bases from V and 3 bases from J, the junction contained 4 bases not matched to a gene. Germline V gene lookup returns CDR1 SGDLS and CDR2 YYNGEE. In DNA, the CDR3 is TGTGCCAGCAGCGTCAGGGGGATCGACTATGGCTACACCTTC. Its protein product is CASSVRGIDYGYTF. Full variable domain (outside the CDR3, taken from reference TRBV9 and TRBJ1-2): DSGVTQTPKHLITATGQRVTLRCSPRSGDLSVYWYQQSLDQGLQFLIQYYNGEERAKGNILERFSAQQFPDLHSELNLSSLELGDSALYFCASSVRGIDYGYTFGSGTRLTVV.